What follows are 21 T cell receptor beta chains derived from one specimen sequenced in a study of siplizumab effects on memory and regulatory T cells. The table came from immunoSEQ multiplex PCR; TCRdb's copy has only in-frame clones and leaves some out. This sample has fewer than 45,000 clones; roughly 90% occur once, and the top ten carry under 0.3%. Sequencing was performed on naive CD4+ T cells sorted from blood. Receptors originate from a human donor in good health.

The V and J genes are TRBV5-1 and TRBJ1-6; possibly TRBD1 for D (6 bases). This CDR3 comprises 15 residues. V was clipped by 0 bases and J by 10 bases, with 14 bases between them. Germline assignment: CDR1 SGHRS and CDR2 YFSETQ. In nucleotides, the CDR3 is TGCGCCAGCAGCTTGGCCCTAACAGGGCTATCACCCCTCCACTTT. It encodes CASSLALTGLSPLHF.

The genes are TRBV5-8 and TRBJ1-1; possible D gene TRBD1, 5 bases. Trimming took 2 bases from V and 3 from J, leaving 23 bases between them. This CDR3 is 18 amino acids long. Germline V gene sequence: CDR1 SGHTS, CDR2 YDEGEE. The CDR3 loop is CASSLMGTSGPRDTEAFF. CDR3 bases: TGTGCCAGCAGCTTAATGGGGACCTCCGGACCCCGGGACACTGAAGCTTTCTTT.

The chain uses TRBV5-1 and TRBJ2-5, with D maybe TRBD2 (6 bases). V lost 0 bases and J 4 bases, leaving 10 bases between the germline ends. This CDR3 has 14 residues. The V gene's germline CDR1 is SGHRS and CDR2 YFSETQ. The CDR3 here is CASSLASVGETQYF. The CDR3 region has the DNA TGCGCCAGCAGCTTGGCTAGCGTCGGAGAGACCCAGTACTTC.

The V gene is TRBV29-1, the J gene TRBJ1-2; D perhaps matches TRBD1 (5 bases). Trimming stripped 6 bases from V and 2 bases from J, with 16 bases between. Germline CDR1 SQVTM, CDR2 ANQGSEA. The CDR3 is 14 residues long. The CDR3 bases are TGCAGCGTCAACGGGGGGGGAAGAAACTATGGCTACACCTTC. It encodes CSVNGGGRNYGYTF.

This clone was picked up a small number of times. The chain recombines TRBV27 with TRBJ1-6, with unresolved D. The germline V gene encodes CDR1 MNHEY and CDR2 SMNVEV (reference sequence). This CDR3 region has 14 residues. V lost 3 bases and J lost 9, with 12 bases in between. CDR3 DNA sequence: TGTGCCAGCAGTTTCCAATGGGAGGGTTCACCCCTCCACTTT. The encoded protein is CASSFQWEGSPLHF.

This rearrangement joins TRBV6-5 to TRBJ2-7, with TRBD2 matching over 10 bases. V was pared by 6 bases and J by 4 bases, with 9 bases of the junction left unmatched. Germline V CDR1 and CDR2: MNHEY, SVGAGI. The CDR3 sequence is 15 residues long. CDR3 nucleotides: TGTGCCAGCAGATCCCGGACTAGCGGTACTTACGAGCAGTACTTC. This codes for CASRSRTSGTYEQYF.

The chain joins TRBV2 to TRBJ1-5; D is unclear. CDR3 length equals 16 residues. Germline CDR1 is SNHLY and CDR2 is FYNNEI. Trimming removed 4 bases from V and 0 bases from J, with 13 bases in between. The DNA for the CDR3 is TGTGCCAGCAGTGCACGGTCCTATTATAGCAATCAGCCCCAGCATTTT. Translating gives CASSARSYYSNQPQHF.

This clone was seen once. V is TRBV5-1 and J is TRBJ2-2; D gene unclear. The germline V and J ends were trimmed by 3 bases and 10 bases, with 10 bases remaining between them. There are 12 residues in the CDR3. Looked up from germline, CDR1 is SGHRS and CDR2 is YFSETQ. The CDR3 sequence is CASSSGQVELFF. The CDR3 bases are TGCGCCAGCAGCTCAGGCCAGGTGGAGCTGTTTTTT.

The chain couples TRBV18 to TRBJ2-1, with TRBD2 matching 12 bases. Trimming removed 4 bases from V and 7 bases from J; junction bases left unmatched: 5. Per germline, CDR1 KGHSH and CDR2 LQKENI. The CDR3 has 15 amino acids. CDR3: CASSLGTSGGNEQFF. The DNA of the CDR3 is TGTGCCAGCTCACTAGGAACTAGCGGGGGGAATGAGCAGTTCTTC.

This chain links TRBV7-8 with TRBJ1-4; D possibly corresponds to TRBD1 (6 bases). The CDR3 loop spans 13 amino acids. Trimming took 7 bases from V and 5 from J, leaving 11 bases between them. Germline assignment: CDR1 SGHVS and CDR2 FQNEAQ. The CDR3 here is CASNRELNEKLFF. Written as DNA, the CDR3 is TGTGCCAGCAACAGGGAGCTCAATGAAAAACTGTTTTTT.

The CDR3 loop is CASSVPREAHQETQYF. In DNA form, the CDR3 reads TGTGCCAGCAGCGTCCCCAGGGAGGCACACCAAGAGACCCAGTACTTC. V and J are TRBV9 and TRBJ2-5; D is possibly TRBD2 (6 bases). The CDR3 has 16 amino acids. Trimming cost V 2 bases and J 0 bases, with 14 bases left between them. Germline-derived CDR1 and CDR2 are SGDLS and YYNGEE.

The chain carries TRBV6-5 and TRBJ2-3; 12 nucleotides match TRBD2. Germline V gives CDR1 MNHEY, CDR2 SVGAGI. J was trimmed by 6 bases and V by 2 bases; bases with no gene match: 6. CDR3 length: 16 residues. CDR3 region: CASSYTTSGGIDTQYF. The CDR3, as DNA: TGTGCCAGCAGTTACACCACTAGCGGGGGGATCGATACGCAGTATTTT.

The V call is TRBV9, the J call TRBJ1-4; D gene unclear. V was pared by 1 base and J by 5 bases, with 12 bases between. CDR1 and CDR2 from the germline V gene are SGDLS and YYNGEE. The CDR3 has 15 amino acids. DNA for the CDR3: TGTGCCAGCAGCGTAAACGCCCTGGGGAATGAAAAACTGTTTTTT. Translation: CASSVNALGNEKLFF. The whole variable domain, remainder taken from reference TRBV9 and TRBJ1-4, is DSGVTQTPKHLITATGQRVTLRCSPRSGDLSVYWYQQSLDQGLQFLIQYYNGEERAKGNILERFSAQQFPDLHSELNLSSLELGDSALYFCASSVNALGNEKLFFGSGTQLSVL.

The chain is built from TRBV19 and TRBJ2-1; TRBD1 or TRBD2 may be the D gene (6 bases each). V lost 8 bases to trimming and J lost 3 bases, with 23 bases between them. The CDR3 has 17 amino acids. Per the germline V gene, CDR1 is LNHDA and CDR2 is SQIVND (reference sequence). CDR3 loop: CASGRVKGGSRYNEQFF. CDR3 in DNA: TGTGCCAGTGGAAGAGTCAAGGGGGGCTCCCGCTACAATGAGCAGTTCTTC.

The V call is TRBV10-3, the J call TRBJ2-6; D uncertain. CDR3 length: 12 residues. The germline V gene has CDR1 ENHRY and CDR2 SYGVKD. Trimming cost V 3 bases and J 5 bases, with 2 bases left between them. In DNA, the CDR3 is TGTGCCATCAGTGACAGGGCCAACGTCCTGACTTTC. Its translation: CAISDRANVLTF.

The gene calls are TRBV6-5 and TRBJ1-2; 11 bases agree with TRBD1. CDR3 length: 16 residues. Germline CDR1 reads MNHEY; CDR2 reads SVGAGI. The J segment lost 8 bases and the V segment lost 1 base, leaving 9 bases of the junction unmatched. CDR3 amino acids: CASSYFGGTGGEGYTF. CDR3 sequence (DNA): TGTGCCAGCAGTTACTTCGGTGGGACAGGGGGTGAGGGCTACACCTTC.

This chain connects TRBV10-2 to TRBJ2-5; D is undetermined. V was clipped by 4 bases and J by 1 base, with 7 bases between them. Germline CDR1 WSHSY, CDR2 SAAADI. The CDR3 consists of 13 residues. CDR3 residues: CASSAPSQETQYF. DNA of the CDR3: TGCGCCAGCAGTGCTCCCAGCCAAGAGACCCAGTACTTC.

The V and J genes are TRBV11-2 and TRBJ1-1, with a possible D match to TRBD1 (6 bases). Germline CDR1 reads SGHAT; CDR2 reads FQNNGV. The CDR3 consists of 17 residues. V was cut by 0 bases and J by 0 bases, with 14 bases left in between. CDR3 sequence (DNA): TGTGCCAGCAGCTTAGATTGGCGGGACACATTGAACACTGAAGCTTTCTTT. This encodes CASSLDWRDTLNTEAFF.

This chain links TRBV9 with TRBJ1-2; no firm D call. The CDR3 is 14 amino acids. Germline-derived CDR1 and CDR2 are SGDLS and YYNGEE. Trimming took 4 bases from V and 4 from J, leaving 14 bases between them. The CDR3, as DNA: TGTGCCAGCAGCCACAGTCAGGCTGGCTATGGCTACACCTTC. Translated, it gives CASSHSQAGYGYTF.

The chain employs TRBV2 and TRBJ2-2; 10 bases align to TRBD2. The V gene's germline CDR1 is SNHLY and CDR2 FYNNEI. V shed 4 bases and J 7 bases; nucleotides not matched to a gene: 9. The CDR3 runs 16 residues. CDR3 loop: CASSVASGRVGGELFF. CDR3 coding DNA: TGTGCCAGCAGTGTCGCCAGCGGGAGGGTTGGCGGGGAGCTGTTTTTT. Full variable domain (remainder filled in from reference TRBV2 and TRBJ2-2): EPEVTQTPSHQVTQMGQEVILRCVPISNHLYFYWYRQILGQKVEFLVSFYNNEISEKSEIFDDQFSVERPDGSNFTLKIRSTKLEDSAMYFCASSVASGRVGGELFFGEGSRLTVL.

Notes on this clone: One end of the junction is discordant with germline, which a read error may explain. The rearrangement joins TRBV5-1 to TRBJ2-7, with 9 bases fitting TRBD1. The CDR3 spans 14 residues. Germline V gives CDR1 SGHRS, CDR2 YFSETQ. The CDR3 nucleotides are TGCGCCAGCAGTTTGGGACAGGGTTCCTACGAGCAGTACTTC. Its translation: CASSLGQGSYEQYF.